The 2 T cell receptor beta chains below were found in one sample sequenced in a study of graft-versus-host responses after intestinal transplantation. The repertoire was sequenced with immunoSEQ multiplex PCR; TCRdb's copy has only in-frame clones and lacks some. Among almost 70,000 clones listed, roughly 92% were seen once. The specimen was bone marrow, collected almost 750 days after intestinal transplantation. These receptors originate from a human patient who received an intestinal transplant, so some T cells may come from the graft donor.

The chain employs TRBV7-3 and TRBJ1-4; 8 bases align to TRBD1. Trimming at V came to 5 bases and at J to 8 bases, leaving 4 bases not matched to a gene. Germline lookup yields CDR1 SGHTA and CDR2 FQGTGA. The CDR3 sequence is 13 residues long. The CDR3 sequence: CASSRDRGEKLFF. Written as DNA, the CDR3 is TGTGCCAGCAGCAGAGACAGGGGAGAAAAACTGTTTTTT. Using reference TRBV7-3 and TRBJ1-4 for the parts outside the CDR3, the full variable domain is GAGVSQTPSNKVTEKGKYVELRCDPISGHTALYWYRQSLGQGPEFLIYFQGTGAADDSGLPNDRFFAVRPEGSVSTLKIQRTERGDSAVYLCASSRDRGEKLFFGSGTQLSVL.

This clone has a single count. The chain combines TRBV29-1 with TRBJ2-7; a weak D match, TRBD1 (5 bases). The V end was cut by 3 bases, the J end by 1 base, with 10 bases between. This CDR3 contains 13 residues. In germline, CDR1 is SQVTM, CDR2 ANQGSEA. The CDR3 DNA reads TGCAGCGTTGACAGGGTCACATCCTACGAGCAGTACTTC. Protein product: CSVDRVTSYEQYF.